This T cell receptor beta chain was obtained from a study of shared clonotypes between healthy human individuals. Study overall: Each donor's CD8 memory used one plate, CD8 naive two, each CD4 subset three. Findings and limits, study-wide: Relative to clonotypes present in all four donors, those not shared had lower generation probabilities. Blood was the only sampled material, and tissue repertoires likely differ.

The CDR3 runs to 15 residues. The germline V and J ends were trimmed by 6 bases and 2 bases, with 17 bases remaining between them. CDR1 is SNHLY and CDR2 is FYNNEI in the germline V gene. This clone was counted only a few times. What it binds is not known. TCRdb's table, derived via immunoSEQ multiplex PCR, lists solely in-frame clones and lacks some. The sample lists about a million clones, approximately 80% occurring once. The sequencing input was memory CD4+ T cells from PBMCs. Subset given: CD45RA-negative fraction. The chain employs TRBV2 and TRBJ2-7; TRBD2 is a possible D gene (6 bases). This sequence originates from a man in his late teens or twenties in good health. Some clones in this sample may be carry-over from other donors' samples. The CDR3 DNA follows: TGTGCCAGCAGGGACCGAGGAGGGTTGACCTACGAGCAGTACTTC. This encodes CASRDRGGLTYEQYF.